The rows below give T cell receptor beta chains drawn from one sample of a study of shared clonotypes between healthy human individuals. Libraries were prepared by immunoSEQ multiplex PCR; TCRdb keeps only in-frame clonotypes and omits some of them. The data show about 510,000 clones, less than 85% seen once. Sequenced input: PBMCs. The receptors were sampled from a woman aged 40 to 50 in good health. Some clones in this sample may be carry-over from other donors' samples. Each CDR3 is given with its conserved first and last residue. Each record gives: V gene, CDR3 protein.

v_call: TRBV7-9; cdr3_aa: CASSPRSGKSTDTQYF
v_call: TRBV11-2; cdr3_aa: CASSSGLDYEQYF
v_call: TRBV10-2; cdr3_aa: CASSHSTGELFF
v_call: TRBV7-6; cdr3_aa: CASSLAEAAGTDTQYF
v_call: TRBV6-1; cdr3_aa: CASGGRQTGELFF
v_call: TRBV28; cdr3_aa: CASSFPARGVEQYF
v_call: TRBV11-2; cdr3_aa: CASSLMVETTSYNEQFF
v_call: TRBV28; cdr3_aa: CASSPTGTGGGGEQFF
v_call: TRBV28; cdr3_aa: CASSPPHSNTEAFF
v_call: TRBV18; cdr3_aa: CASSQGPLDTGELFF
v_call: TRBV14; cdr3_aa: CASSPRVRPGREQYF
v_call: TRBV5-1; cdr3_aa: CASSNGQGINEKLFF
v_call: TRBV10-3; cdr3_aa: CAISELGRDYGYTF
v_call: TRBV9; cdr3_aa: CASSVEAGGGYEQYF
v_call: TRBV7-9; cdr3_aa: CASSSGTSGSDEQFF
v_call: TRBV19; cdr3_aa: CASRTGAAEQFF
v_call: TRBV27; cdr3_aa: CASSFGGGGELFF
v_call: TRBV7-2; cdr3_aa: CASSLGAHNEQFF
v_call: TRBV6-6; cdr3_aa: CASTPVGGHQPQHF
v_call: TRBV7-9; cdr3_aa: CASSDGTASSGANVLTF
v_call: TRBV2; cdr3_aa: CASTWTGEPISPQHF